The present TCR beta chain was sequenced within a study of OX40 agonist ivuxolimab in advanced cancers. About the research overall: An agonistic anti-OX40 (CD134) antibody, ivuxolimab, was used to treat the patients.

Autoimmune disease history or systemic immunosuppression disqualified patients. Regarding this clone: Its specificity is unknown.

In germline, CDR1 is SGHTA, CDR2 FQGNSA. This CDR3 region has 14 residues. Germline trimming cut 4 bases from V and 5 bases from J; bases unmatched to any gene: 5. TCRdb's copy holds only in-frame clones and misses some; the assay was immunoSEQ multiplex PCR. The sample contains some 70,000 clones, about four fifths of which appear only once. Notes on the study in general: Expansion of clones was among the lowest in partial responders at 0.1-3.0 mg/kg. On average, CD8+ T cells had more expanded clones than CD4+.

The sample was CD4+ or CD8+ T cells sorted from blood, taken in a trial of the OX40 agonist ivuxolimab. The rearrangement uses TRBV7-2 and TRBJ1-1; TRBD1 matches 9 bases. The sequence was collected from an adult with an advanced solid tumor such as melanoma, head and neck, liver or kidney cancer. DNA of the CDR3: TGTGCCAGCAGCTCACAGGGGGCGAGGACTGAAGCTTTCTTT. Amino acid sequence: CASSSQGARTEAFF.